What follows are 26 T cell receptor beta chains derived from one specimen sequenced in a study of blood T cell repertoires in COVID-19. Profiled with immunoSEQ multiplex PCR; TCRdb holds only in-frame clones, not every one. The sample has some 200,000 clones; 82% are singletons. Sequenced: PBMCs or T cells enriched from blood (not recorded which). The receptors shown here come from a man aged 35-49 years who had recovered from COVID-19.

The CDR3 sequence is CASSLGQGDSYEQYF. The CDR3 nucleotides read TGCGCCAGCAGTTTGGGACAGGGCGACTCCTACGAGCAGTACTTC. This chain joins TRBV10-2 and TRBJ2-7; 9 bases agree with TRBD1. V gave up 5 bases and J gave up 0 bases; unmatched junction bases: 5. The germline V gene encodes CDR1 WSHSY and CDR2 SAAADI. The CDR3 is 15 residues long.

The sample holds a few counts of this clone. V gene TRBV28 combines with J gene TRBJ1-5; D gene uncertain. This CDR3 has 13 residues. CDR1 MDHEN and CDR2 SYDVKM come from the germline V gene. V was pared by 2 bases and J by 6 bases, with 8 bases between. The CDR3 loop is CASSLGSGQPQHF. In DNA, the CDR3 is TGTGCCAGCAGTTTAGGGTCGGGTCAGCCCCAGCATTTT.

The CDR3 bases are TGCGCCAGCAGCCAAGAGGTAGATAGCAATCAGCCCCAGCATTTT. This gives the protein CASSQEVDSNQPQHF. The rearrangement uses TRBV4-3 and TRBJ1-5, with D hard to call. Germline CDR1 reads LGHNA; CDR2 reads YSLEER. V lost 0 bases to trimming and J lost 0 bases, with 6 bases between them. The CDR3 spans 15 residues.

CDR3 loop: CASSLAWGGSWRQETQYF. CDR3 DNA sequence: TGTGCCAGCAGCTTAGCTTGGGGAGGGAGTTGGCGGCAAGAGACCCAGTACTTC. V is TRBV7-8 and J is TRBJ2-5; 7 nucleotides agree with TRBD2. V lost 0 bases, J lost 2 bases, and 12 bases stayed unmatched. CDR1 SGHVS and CDR2 FQNEAQ come from the germline V gene. The CDR3 runs to 18 residues.

CDR3 coding DNA: TGTGCCAGCATTCCCTGGACTAGCGGGAGAGATACGCAGTATTTT. Amino acid sequence: CASIPWTSGRDTQYF. The chain employs TRBV28 and TRBJ2-3; 13 positions match TRBD2. With 7 bases clipped from V and 5 bases from J, the junction kept 6 bases outside the gene matches. Germline-derived CDR1 and CDR2 are MDHEN and SYDVKM. This CDR3 is built from 15 residues.

This clone has a handful of counts. The gene calls are TRBV2 and TRBJ2-7; a weak D match, TRBD1 (6 bases). Germline CDR1 reads SNHLY; CDR2 reads FYNNEI. This CDR3 is 14 amino acids long. Trimming pared 2 bases from V and 2 bases from J, leaving 10 bases between. As DNA, the CDR3 is TGTGCCAGCAGTGAAAACAGGGATGCCTACGAGCAGTACTTC. Translating gives CASSENRDAYEQYF.

V usage is TRBV3-1 (or the pseudogene TRBV3-2) and J usage is TRBJ2-7; D call uncertain. Germline CDR1 LGHDT, CDR2 YNNKEL (reference sequence). Trimming took off 3 bases at V and 0 bases at J, with 6 bases between the two ends. The CDR3 has 13 amino acids. CDR3 sequence (DNA): TGTGCCAGCAGCCAGTATAACTCCTACGAGCAGTACTTC. This encodes CASSQYNSYEQYF.

In DNA, the CDR3 is TGTGCCAGCAGAGACAGCGAGAACAAGCCACCGTACTTC. Its protein product is CASRDSENKPPYF. The chain couples TRBV2 to TRBJ2-5, with D possibly TRBD1 on 5 matching bases. Germline V gene sequence: CDR1 SNHLY, CDR2 FYNNEI. V lost 6 bases, J lost 13 bases, and 21 bases lay in between. The CDR3 extends over 13 amino acids. Full variable domain (remainder filled in from reference TRBV2 and TRBJ2-5): EPEVTQTPSHQVTQMGQEVILRCVPISNHLYFYWYRQILGQKVEFLVSFYNNEISEKSEIFDDQFSVERPDGSNFTLKIRSTKLEDSAMYFCASRDSENKPPYFGPGTRLLVL.

This clone has just one count. This rearrangement joins TRBV2 to TRBJ2-1; 8 nucleotides agree with TRBD2. V shed 8 bases, J shed 4 bases, and the junction held 10 bases outside the gene matches. CDR3 length equals 15 residues. Germline assignment: CDR1 SNHLY and CDR2 FYNNEI. The chain's CDR3 is CASVRGLGSYNEQFF. The CDR3 DNA is TGTGCCAGCGTAAGGGGACTAGGGTCTTACAATGAGCAGTTCTTC.

V gene TRBV19 combines with J gene TRBJ2-3; 11 bases line up with TRBD2. CDR3 length: 16 amino acids. V was clipped by 7 bases and J by 0 bases; unmatched bases: 6. Per germline, CDR1 LNHDA and CDR2 SQIVND (reference sequence). CDR3 bases: TGTGCCAGTAAATATGGGACTAGCGGTAGCACAGATACGCAGTATTTT. Amino acid sequence: CASKYGTSGSTDTQYF.

The V and J genes are TRBV5-4 and TRBJ2-7; 12 nucleotides align to TRBD1. CDR3 length: 15 amino acids. The V gene end was trimmed by 4 bases and the J gene end by 7 bases; junction bases not matched to a gene: 9. Germline V gives CDR1 SGHNT, CDR2 YYREEE (reference sequence). CDR3 residues: CASSRGTGGLLEQYF. Written as DNA, the CDR3 is TGTGCCAGCAGCCGGGGGACAGGGGGCTTGTTGGAGCAGTACTTC.

The chain uses TRBV7-6 and TRBJ2-1, with TRBD2 matching over 9 bases. CDR3 size: 17 residues. V lost 3 bases and J lost 9; bases outside the gene matches: 15. The germline CDR1 and CDR2 sequences are SGHVS and FNYEAQ. The CDR3 reads CASSLSPFLGGRGEQFF. The CDR3 nucleotides read TGTGCCAGCAGCTTGTCTCCGTTCCTCGGCGGGAGGGGTGAGCAGTTCTTC.

This clone has just a few counts. The V call is TRBV28, the J call TRBJ2-7; TRBD2 aligns across 8 bases. CDR1 MDHEN and CDR2 SYDVKM come from the germline V gene. The CDR3 loop spans 15 amino acids. Trimming removed 1 base from V and 5 bases from J; junction bases left unmatched: 7. The CDR3 loop is CASSLLKAGGHEQYF. The CDR3 DNA follows: TGTGCCAGCAGTTTATTAAAGGCGGGAGGCCACGAGCAGTACTTC.

The rearrangement joins TRBV28 to TRBJ1-1, with D maybe TRBD1 (5 bases). The CDR3 is made up of 13 amino acids. Germline CDR1 reads MDHEN; CDR2 reads SYDVKM. CDR3 nucleotide sequence: TGTGCTACGGGCCAGGGTCTGAACACTGAAGCTTTCTTT. Translating gives CATGQGLNTEAFF.

The rearrangement links TRBV7-2 to TRBJ1-1, with 7 bases lining up with TRBD1. V lost 3 bases and J lost 10; bases outside the gene matches: 11. Germline assignment: CDR1 SGHTA and CDR2 FQGNSA. The CDR3 has 14 amino acids. The CDR3 sequence is CASSFLDRVNRAFF. The DNA for the CDR3 is TGTGCCAGCAGCTTCCTCGACAGGGTTAACCGAGCTTTCTTT.

V gene TRBV19 combines with J gene TRBJ1-2; D remains unclear. CDR1 is LNHDA and CDR2 is SQIVND in the germline V gene (reference sequence). V lost 5 bases to trimming and J lost 2 bases, with 9 bases between them. This CDR3 is built from 13 residues. The chain's CDR3 is CASSYSYNYGYTF. CDR3 bases: TGTGCCAGTAGTTATAGTTACAACTATGGCTACACCTTC.

The chain carries TRBV2 and TRBJ1-2; the D is unclear. The germline V gene has CDR1 SNHLY and CDR2 FYNNEI. V was clipped by 3 bases and J by 7 bases, with 15 bases between them. The CDR3 consists of 14 residues. CDR3 DNA: TGTGCCAGCAGTGACGGGAGGCCGGAGCGTGGCTACACCTTC. Translation gives CASSDGRPERGYTF.

The rearrangement uses TRBV7-2 and TRBJ1-5, with a possible D match to TRBD1 (5 bases). The CDR3 loop spans 15 amino acids. The germline V and J ends were trimmed by 5 bases and 6 bases, with 17 bases remaining between them. Per the germline V gene, CDR1 is SGHTA and CDR2 is FQGNSA. CDR3 residues: CASSPHGGISQPQHF. For the CDR3, the DNA is TGTGCCAGCAGCCCTCACGGGGGTATCAGTCAGCCCCAGCATTTT.

As DNA, the CDR3 is TGTGCCAGCAGCTTAGAGGGGGCTGGTAACGGGGAGCTGTTTTTT. The encoded protein is CASSLEGAGNGELFF. The V gene is TRBV11-2, the J gene TRBJ2-2, with D possibly TRBD1 on 6 matching bases. Looked up from germline, CDR1 is SGHAT and CDR2 is FQNNGV. The CDR3 extends over 15 amino acids. V lost 0 bases and J lost 7, with 12 bases in between.

The chain employs TRBV4-3 and TRBJ2-3; perhaps TRBD2 as D (6 bases). This CDR3 comprises 15 residues. Trimming took off 3 bases at V and 1 base at J, with 11 bases between the two ends. CDR1 and CDR2 (germline): LGHNA, YSLEER. CDR3 coding DNA: TGCGCCAGCAGCCAGAGGAGGGTAGGCACAGATACGCAGTATTTT. It encodes CASSQRRVGTDTQYF.

The chain uses TRBV6-5 and TRBJ2-1; the match to TRBD2 covers 11 bases. Germline V gene data show CDR1 as MNHEY and CDR2 as SVGAGI. J was trimmed by 9 bases and V by 6 bases; bases with no gene match: 7. The length of the CDR3 is 14 residues. The CDR3 loop reads CASRPPGLAGEQFF. The CDR3 DNA follows: TGTGCCAGCAGACCTCCCGGACTAGCGGGTGAGCAGTTCTTC.

CDR3: CAISEQQGREQPQHF. The CDR3 DNA reads TGTGCCATCAGTGAGCAACAGGGAAGGGAGCAGCCCCAGCATTTT. The rearrangement joins TRBV10-3 to TRBJ1-5; possibly TRBD1 for D (6 bases). Trimming pared 2 bases from V and 7 bases from J, leaving 15 bases between. This CDR3 has 15 residues. Germline V lookup: CDR1 ENHRY, CDR2 SYGVKD.

V and J are TRBV4-3 and TRBJ2-2; the D gene is possibly TRBD2 (5 bases). V lost 0 bases and J lost 2, with 13 bases in between. The CDR3 runs 17 residues. Germline-derived CDR1 and CDR2 are LGHNA and YSLEER. Here the CDR3 reads CASSQDKTGINTGELFF. The CDR3 region has the DNA TGCGCCAGCAGCCAAGATAAGACGGGAATAAACACCGGGGAGCTGTTTTTT.

J is TRBJ2-2 and V is TRBV10-3; 13 nucleotides align to TRBD2. The V segment lost 6 bases and the J segment 5 bases; nucleotides outside the gene matches: 6. The CDR3 contains 16 residues. Germline loops: CDR1 ENHRY, CDR2 SYGVKD. CDR3 DNA sequence: TGTGCCATCAGCGGACTAGCGGGAGTTGATACCGGGGAGCTGTTTTTT. This gives the protein CAISGLAGVDTGELFF.

The J gene is TRBJ2-7, the V gene TRBV5-4; 9 nucleotides align to TRBD1. Per the germline V gene, CDR1 is SGHNT and CDR2 is YYREEE (reference sequence). J gave up 3 bases and V 7 bases, and 14 bases lay outside the gene matches. CDR3 size: 16 residues. The CDR3 region has the DNA TGTGCCAGCGCCTCGGGTGGGACAGGGTGGTTCTACGAGCAGTACTTC. Encoded protein: CASASGGTGWFYEQYF.

This chain joins TRBV5-4 and TRBJ2-2; the match to TRBD2 covers 8 bases. V trimming: 4 bases; J trimming: 7 bases; junction bases outside the gene matches: 6. Germline values: CDR1 SGHNT, CDR2 YYREEE (reference sequence). The length of the CDR3 is 14 residues. The CDR3, as DNA: TGTGCCAGCAGCCGGGGGGGGCAAAACGGGGAGCTGTTTTTT. This sequence encodes CASSRGGQNGELFF.